This entry concerns a single T cell receptor beta chain. What it binds is unknown. This entry comes from a study of vaccination and CD4 T cells after COVID-19. Study in general: Investigators took post-vaccine samples a median about 65 days after dose two, within a range of 14 to 241. Controls had a CEFX pool, an HIV-1 Nef pool, or no peptide added.

The V segment lost 1 base and the J segment 10 bases; nucleotides outside the gene matches: 8. CDR3 length equals 16 residues. In germline, CDR1 is LNHDA, CDR2 SQIVND (reference sequence). Noted treatment: 10-day PBMC culture with coronavirus spike peptide pools or control peptides (ViraFEST assay). Peptide pools at roughly 10 ug/ml, together with 10 IU/ml IL-2, were added to cultures of 1.5 million to 2.5 million PBMCs per well. Following culture for around 9 days, CD4+ T cells were isolated by negative selection. The assay that was used to sequence DNA from cultured CD4+ T cells was the Oncomine TCR Beta short-read assay. TCRdb used MiXCR to reprocess the PCR reads, holding one entry per CDR3 protein. Of under 15,000 distinct CDR3 sequences listed, around half are singletons.

The sequence was obtained from a human donor who had recovered from COVID-19. The rearrangement uses TRBV19 and TRBJ1-6, with TRBD1 identical over 9 bases. The sequencing input was CD4+ T cells from blood, cultured in vitro. The DNA for the CDR3 is TGTGCCAGTAGTATAGTCTTGGACAGGGGAAAATCACCCCTCCACTTT. As protein: CASSIVLDRGKSPLHF.